The 14 T cell receptor beta chains below all came from one sample that was sequenced in a study of T cell responses to AZD1222 COVID-19 vaccine. Sequencing was performed with immunoSEQ multiplex PCR; in TCRdb, only in-frame clones are kept and a portion is missing. The profile shows roughly 130,000 clones, approximately 90% of them singletons. Sequencing was performed on peripheral blood, taken 28 days after the second AZD1222 dose. The receptor set was obtained from an adult who received the AZD1222 COVID-19 vaccine.

J is TRBJ2-3 and V is TRBV7-9; the D is unclear. V was cut by 4 bases and J by 1 base, with 6 bases left in between. This CDR3 comprises 13 residues. Per the germline V gene, CDR1 is SEHNR and CDR2 is FQNEAQ (reference sequence). For the CDR3, the DNA is TGTGCCAGCAGCTCTACTCGCACAGATACGCAGTATTTT. Its translation: CASSSTRTDTQYF.

The chain's CDR3 is CASSNDPGGGNTIYF. CDR3 in DNA: TGTGCCAGCAGCAACGATCCGGGGGGCGGAAACACCATATATTTT. The chain links TRBV5-6 to TRBJ1-3; D might be TRBD1 (6 bases). V dropped 4 bases and J dropped 4 bases, with 15 bases sitting between them. There are 15 residues in the CDR3. The germline V gene encodes CDR1 SGHDT and CDR2 YYEEEE. The complete variable domain, with remaining parts taken from reference TRBV5-6 and TRBJ1-3, reads DAGVTQSPTHLIKTRGQQVTLRCSPKSGHDTVSWYQQALGQGPQFIFQYYEEEERQRGNFPDRFSGHQFPNYSSELNVNALLLGDSALYLCASSNDPGGGNTIYFGEGSWLTVV.

The chain has TRBV6-2 or TRBV6-3 and TRBJ2-3, with D perhaps TRBD1 or TRBD2 (5 bases each). The V gene lost 1 base and the J gene lost 1 base, with 12 bases spanning the gap. The CDR3 contains 16 residues. Per germline, CDR1 MNHEY and CDR2 SVGEGT. The CDR3 protein is CASSYFGARGTDTQYF. CDR3 nucleotides: TGTGCCAGCAGTTACTTCGGGGCGAGGGGCACAGATACGCAGTATTTT.

The chain couples TRBV9 to TRBJ2-3, with D uncertain. This CDR3 is built from 15 residues. Germline-derived CDR1 and CDR2 are SGDLS and YYNGEE. The V gene lost 0 bases and the J gene lost 4 bases, with 12 bases spanning the gap. CDR3 loop: CASSVAPALADTQYF. CDR3 DNA sequence: TGTGCCAGCAGCGTAGCCCCAGCCCTGGCAGATACGCAGTATTTT.

The V gene is TRBV5-6, the J gene TRBJ1-1, with TRBD1 matching over 7 bases. The length of the CDR3 is 15 residues. V trimming: 5 bases; J trimming: 1 base; junction bases outside the gene matches: 8. Germline values: CDR1 SGHDT, CDR2 YYEEEE. CDR3 coding DNA: TGTGCCAGCAGGTGGAGGGGGCGCGGGAACACTGAAGCTTTCTTT. Its protein product is CASRWRGRGNTEAFF.

The chain employs TRBV2 and TRBJ2-1; 12 positions agree with TRBD2. Germline V CDR1 and CDR2: SNHLY, FYNNEI. The CDR3 has 18 residues. Trimming took 4 bases from V and 4 from J; bases not matched to a gene: 11. The CDR3 spells CASSAPSGTSGPYNEQFF. CDR3 in DNA: TGTGCCAGCAGTGCCCCATCCGGGACTAGCGGGCCGTACAATGAGCAGTTCTTC.

On this clone itself: At the DNA level, this CDR3 is encoded by other sequences in the same sample as well. V and J are TRBV19 and TRBJ2-7, with 7 bases aligning to TRBD1. The germline gives CDR1 LNHDA, CDR2 SQIVND (reference sequence). Germline trimming cut 4 bases from V and 2 bases from J; bases unmatched to any gene: 5. The CDR3 consists of 14 residues. The DNA for the CDR3 is TGTGCCAGTAGTACCCGGGACAGAGCCTACGAGCAGTACTTC. Translated: CASSTRDRAYEQYF.

The sample holds one count of this clone. The CDR3 coding sequence is TGTGCCACCAGCAGAGTGGTGAACACTGAAGCTTTCTTT. Its translation: CATSRVVNTEAFF. V gene TRBV15 combines with J gene TRBJ1-1, with D uncertain. The V and J ends lost 1 base and 0 bases respectively, with 3 bases between them. The germline V gene has CDR1 LNHNV and CDR2 YYDKDF (reference sequence). The CDR3 has 13 amino acids.

This rearrangement joins TRBV6-1 to TRBJ1-4, with D tentatively TRBD1 (6 bases). Trimming stripped 1 base from V and 7 bases from J, with 13 bases between. This CDR3 contains 15 residues. Germline loops: CDR1 MNHNS, CDR2 SASEGT. The CDR3 is CASSEDQGIREKLFF. CDR3 nucleotides: TGTGCCAGCAGTGAAGATCAGGGGATTCGTGAAAAACTGTTTTTT.

This chain links TRBV9 with TRBJ2-7, with 11 nucleotides matching TRBD1. Germline V lookup: CDR1 SGDLS, CDR2 YYNGEE. The J segment lost 5 bases and the V segment lost 4 bases, leaving 5 bases of the junction unmatched. This CDR3 has 14 residues. Here the CDR3 reads CASSLGQGADEQYF. CDR3 sequence (DNA): TGTGCCAGCAGCCTAGGACAGGGGGCTGACGAGCAGTACTTC.

This clone has a single count. The chain links TRBV4-3 to TRBJ2-7; 11 bases agree with TRBD1. Germline V gene lookup returns CDR1 LGHNA and CDR2 YSLEER. V lost 1 base and J lost 5; bases outside the gene matches: 7. The CDR3 runs 16 residues. The CDR3 spells CASSQGPGQGADEQYF. The CDR3 DNA is TGCGCCAGCAGCCAAGGCCCCGGACAGGGGGCGGACGAGCAGTACTTC.

The chain joins TRBV19 to TRBJ1-2; 9 nucleotides line up with TRBD1. With 6 bases clipped from V and 5 bases from J, the junction kept 7 bases outside the gene matches. CDR3 length: 14 residues. In germline, CDR1 is LNHDA, CDR2 SQIVND (reference sequence). In DNA, the CDR3 is TGTGCCAGTAGGGCGACAGGGGGGTCATATGGCTACACCTTC. It is translated as CASRATGGSYGYTF.

CDR3 bases: TGTGCCAGCAGCTTAGGGTTACTGGGGGCCTTGGGTTCCTATAATTCACCCCTCCACTTT. It is translated as CASSLGLLGALGSYNSPLHF. The gene calls are TRBV7-8 and TRBJ1-6; perhaps TRBD1 as D (6 bases). The CDR3 has 20 amino acids. The germline V gene encodes CDR1 SGHVS and CDR2 FQNEAQ. V gave up 1 base and J gave up 1 base, with 20 bases separating them.

Only a few counts were recorded for this clone. V and J are TRBV10-3 and TRBJ1-2; D ambiguous. V lost 6 bases and J lost 7, with 15 bases in between. The CDR3 sequence is 13 residues long. CDR1 and CDR2 (germline): ENHRY, SYGVKD. The DNA for the CDR3 is TGTGCCATCAGCGGATCTAAACTCAGTGGCTACACCTTC. Protein sequence: CAISGSKLSGYTF.